A single sample is the source of the 17 T cell receptor beta chains below, sequenced in a study of OX40 agonist ivuxolimab in advanced cancers. Library preparation was by the immunoSEQ multiplex PCR assay. In TCRdb, the immuneACCESS table is reduced to in-frame sequences with V and J assigned. These tables do not hold every clone; where another copy was compared, an unresolved V gene accounts for under half, and the others remain unexplained. Across this sample there are almost 65,000 clones, with roughly four fifths seen only once. About 0.75% of the sample lies in the top ten. The material sequenced was CD4+ or CD8+ T cells sorted from blood, taken in a trial of the OX40 agonist ivuxolimab. The receptor source for this set is an adult with an advanced solid tumor such as melanoma, head and neck, liver or kidney cancer.

The chain employs TRBV5-5 and TRBJ2-1; D unclear. The V end was cut by 1 base, the J end by 0 bases, with 17 bases between. This CDR3 has 18 residues. CDR1 is SGHKS and CDR2 is YYEKEE in the germline V gene (reference sequence). The CDR3 DNA reads TGTGCCAGCAGCTTGCTAGGTCCAGTTATTTTCTCCTACAATGAGCAGTTCTTC. Residues: CASSLLGPVIFSYNEQFF.

The chain combines TRBV5-1 with TRBJ2-2; 11 bases align to TRBD2. CDR1 and CDR2 from the germline V gene are SGHRS and YFSETQ. The CDR3 totals 15 residues. V was clipped by 3 bases and J by 3 bases; unmatched bases: 1. DNA for the CDR3: TGCGCCAGCAGCTCGGGACTAGCGGACACCGGGGAGCTGTTTTTT. Protein product: CASSSGLADTGELFF.

The V and J genes are TRBV5-1 and TRBJ1-3; D is uncertain. The germline V gene has CDR1 SGHRS and CDR2 YFSETQ. The V and J ends lost 2 bases and 5 bases respectively, with 17 bases between them. The CDR3 sequence is 16 residues long. For the CDR3, the DNA is TGCGCCAGCAGCTTAACAGTGGCCCCGGAACGAAACACCATATATTTT. Protein product: CASSLTVAPERNTIYF. The whole variable domain, filled in from reference TRBV5-1 and TRBJ1-3, reads KAGVTQTPRYLIKTRGQQVTLSCSPISGHRSVSWYQQTPGQGLQFLFEYFSETQRNKGNFPGRFSGRQFSNSRSEMNVSTLELGDSALYLCASSLTVAPERNTIYFGEGSWLTVV.

About this clone itself: The germline gene is not matched at one end of the junction; a read error may be the cause. The gene calls are TRBV10-2 and TRBJ1-1, with D unresolved. The CDR3 has 11 amino acids. Germline lookup yields CDR1 WSHSY and CDR2 SAAADI. CDR3 coding DNA: TGCGCCAGCAGGGAGTTAACTGAAGCTTTCTTT. Protein sequence: CASRELTEAFF.

This sequence joins TRBV19 and TRBJ2-1, with 9 bases aligning to TRBD2. The CDR3 totals 16 residues. J was trimmed by 2 bases and V by 7 bases; bases with no gene match: 9. From germline, CDR1 is LNHDA and CDR2 SQIVND (reference sequence). For the CDR3, the DNA is TGTGCCAGTACCCCAAAAGCGGGAGGAGCCTACAATGAGCAGTTCTTC. Translated, it gives CASTPKAGGAYNEQFF.

This chain uses TRBV6-5 with TRBJ1-2; 8 nucleotides line up with TRBD1. From germline, CDR1 is MNHEY and CDR2 SVGAGI. J was trimmed by 5 bases and V by 7 bases; bases with no gene match: 12. This CDR3 spans 15 amino acids. The CDR3 DNA reads TGTGCCAGCAACCAGATACCGACAGGGGAGTATGGCTACACCTTC. Translated, it gives CASNQIPTGEYGYTF.

Only one count was recorded for this clone. The chain has TRBV19 and TRBJ2-5, with 7 bases aligning to TRBD2. J lost 4 bases, V lost 4 bases, and 12 bases had no gene match. The CDR3 is 16 residues long. Germline V CDR1 and CDR2: LNHDA, SQIVND (reference sequence). The CDR3: CASSSGWGGKGETQYF. CDR3 nucleotides: TGTGCCAGTAGTAGCGGGTGGGGGGGAAAAGGAGAGACCCAGTACTTC. Full variable domain (rest looked up from reference TRBV19 and TRBJ2-5): DGGITQSPKYLFRKEGQNVTLSCEQNLNHDAMYWYRQDPGQGLRLIYYSQIVNDFQKGDIAEGYSVSREKKESFPLTVTSAQKNPTAFYLCASSSGWGGKGETQYFGPGTRLLVL.

The chain combines TRBV10-1 with TRBJ2-3; possibly TRBD2 for D (5 bases). The CDR3 contains 14 residues. CDR1 is WNHNN and CDR2 is SYGVQD in the germline V gene (reference sequence). Trimming removed 6 bases from V and 2 bases from J, with 12 bases in between. CDR3: CASSHDYPTDTQYF. CDR3 DNA: TGCGCCAGCAGCCATGACTACCCCACAGATACGCAGTATTTT.

The rearrangement links TRBV5-4 to TRBJ2-7; TRBD2 aligns across 10 bases. This CDR3 comprises 15 residues. V dropped 0 bases and J dropped 0; count of bases not matched to a gene: 0. Germline V CDR1 and CDR2: SGHNT, YYREEE (reference sequence). CDR3 region: CASSLGTSGSYEQYF. CDR3 nucleotide sequence: TGTGCCAGCAGCTTGGGGACTAGCGGCTCCTACGAGCAGTACTTC.

The chain has TRBV11-3 and TRBJ1-1; D is uncertain. The CDR3 loop spans 14 amino acids. Germline loops: CDR1 SGHNT, CDR2 YENEEA. V lost 1 base and J 2 bases, leaving 8 bases between the germline ends. CDR3: CASSLGSANTEAFF. For the CDR3, the DNA is TGTGCCAGCAGCTTAGGCTCAGCAAACACTGAAGCTTTCTTT.

The chain combines TRBV7-9 with TRBJ2-7, with D possibly being TRBD2 (7 bases). Germline-derived CDR1 and CDR2 are SEHNR and FQNEAQ (reference sequence). V was clipped by 4 bases and J by 9 bases, with 22 bases between them. This CDR3 has 15 amino acids. The CDR3 DNA reads TGTGCCAGCAGCTCCACGGGGGGCAGGGCCCTCGGGCAGTACTTC. Translation gives CASSSTGGRALGQYF.

The chain joins TRBV2 to TRBJ2-3; TRBD2 matches 7 bases. The length of the CDR3 is 14 residues. Looked up from germline, CDR1 is SNHLY and CDR2 is FYNNEI. V shed 8 bases and J 4 bases; nucleotides not matched to a gene: 9. CDR3 residues: CASGGTGGPDTQYF. CDR3 DNA sequence: TGTGCCAGCGGTGGGACGGGGGGACCAGATACGCAGTATTTT.

The chain combines TRBV7-6 with TRBJ2-5; tentatively, D is TRBD2 (6 bases). The CDR3 is made up of 14 amino acids. Trimming removed 1 base from V and 5 bases from J, with 11 bases in between. Germline CDR1 and CDR2: SGHVS and FNYEAQ. The CDR3 loop is CASSLEGGRETQYF. The CDR3 nucleotides read TGTGCCAGCAGCTTAGAAGGAGGGAGGGAGACCCAGTACTTC.

The chain has TRBV4-1 and TRBJ2-5; unclear D gene. Germline CDR1 and CDR2: MGHRA and YSYEKL. CDR3 length: 15 amino acids. Trimming left V 0 bases short and J 0 bases short, with 8 bases between. DNA of the CDR3: TGCGCCAGCAGCCAAGACCCCTTGTACCAAGAGACCCAGTACTTC. This encodes CASSQDPLYQETQYF.

The chain is built from TRBV7-6 and TRBJ1-2; D is unclear. The length of the CDR3 is 15 residues. Per germline, CDR1 SGHVS and CDR2 FNYEAQ. V was trimmed by 0 bases and J by 2 bases, leaving 10 bases between them. The CDR3 protein is CASSLAAVGNYGYTF. The CDR3 DNA reads TGTGCCAGCAGCTTAGCCGCTGTCGGAAACTATGGCTACACCTTC.

The V gene is TRBV28, the J gene TRBJ2-1; 14 nucleotides match TRBD2. The germline V gene has CDR1 MDHEN and CDR2 SYDVKM. CDR3 length: 15 residues. J lost 2 bases, V lost 6 bases, and 0 bases had no gene match. As DNA, the CDR3 is TGTGCCAGCAGGGGACTAGCGGGAGCCTACAATGAGCAGTTCTTC. It specifies CASRGLAGAYNEQFF. The whole variable domain, filled in from reference TRBV28 and TRBJ2-1, reads DVKVTQSSRYLVKRTGEKVFLECVQDMDHENMFWYRQDPGLGLRLIYFSYDVKMKEKGDIPEGYSVSREKKERFSLILESASTNQTSMYLCASRGLAGAYNEQFFGPGTRLTVL.

The sample holds one count of this clone. The genes are TRBV19 and TRBJ1-2; TRBD1 might be the D (5 bases). This CDR3 comprises 15 residues. V was clipped by 1 base and J by 1 base, with 10 bases between them. Germline V gene data show CDR1 as LNHDA and CDR2 as SQIVND (reference sequence). The CDR3 region is CASSIGRANNYGYTF. CDR3 nucleotide sequence: TGTGCCAGTAGTATAGGCAGGGCGAATAACTATGGCTACACCTTC.